Included here is one T cell receptor beta chain sequence, with context. Its specificity is not known. The protocol was immunoSEQ multiplex PCR, while the TCRdb copy is restricted to in-frame clones and leaves out a portion. The data contain over 2 million clones, approximately 95% of them singletons. V shed 5 bases and J 4 bases; nucleotides not matched to a gene: 4. This CDR3 is 13 amino acids long. Per germline, CDR1 SGHVS and CDR2 FQNEAQ. These data belong to a study of shared clonotypes between healthy human individuals. Study-wide results and caveats: The sharing of 5% to 6.5% of naive CD4 clonotypes was seen across several donors.

The J gene is TRBJ2-5, the V gene TRBV7-8, with TRBD1 matching over 7 bases. This clonotype originated in a man aged 18 to 30 in good health. The sequenced material came from naive CD4+ T cells sorted from blood. As for subset: CD45RA+ positively selected. The CDR3 DNA follows: TGTGCCAGCAGCGTGAACAGGGGAGAGACCCAGTACTTC. Amino acids: CASSVNRGETQYF.